One and the same sample provided the 29 T cell receptor beta chains below, sequenced in a study of graft-versus-host responses after intestinal transplantation. Clones were read by immunoSEQ multiplex PCR, and TCRdb kept only the in-frame ones, dropping some. The sample holds about 94,000 clones; roughly 90% are singletons and the top ten take 0.5%. These receptors' targets are unknown. The sample consisted of unstimulated CD8+ T cells sorted from spleen or lymph node cells, taken before intestinal transplant. The receptors shown here come from a human donor who received an intestinal transplant.

This chain connects TRBV9 to TRBJ2-5; D might be TRBD2 (6 bases). Trimming removed 0 bases at V and 2 bases at J, with 11 bases between. CDR3 length equals 15 residues. Germline loops: CDR1 SGDLS, CDR2 YYNGEE. The CDR3 reads CASSVGRGRQETQYF. The DNA for the CDR3 is TGTGCCAGCAGCGTAGGGAGAGGGAGGCAAGAGACCCAGTACTTC.

The rearrangement uses TRBV19 and TRBJ2-1; 10 bases map to TRBD2. This CDR3 region has 13 residues. V trimming: 8 bases; J trimming: 3 bases; junction bases outside the gene matches: 1. Germline V gives CDR1 LNHDA, CDR2 SQIVND (reference sequence). The CDR3 region has the DNA TGTGCCAGTGGACTAGCGGTCTACAATGAGCAGTTCTTC. Translation gives CASGLAVYNEQFF.

The gene calls are TRBV7-9 and TRBJ2-7, with TRBD1 as a possible D gene (6 bases). The CDR3 has 17 amino acids. Germline CDR1 and CDR2: SEHNR and FQNEAQ (reference sequence). V lost 4 bases to trimming and J lost 0 bases, with 19 bases between them. CDR3: CASSSHSQGLRSYEQYF. Here the CDR3 DNA reads TGTGCCAGCAGCTCGCACTCTCAGGGGTTACGCTCCTACGAGCAGTACTTC.

This chain connects TRBV7-9 to TRBJ1-2; D remains unclear. Trimming left V 1 base short and J 4 bases short, with 19 bases between. CDR1 SEHNR and CDR2 FQNEAQ come from the germline V gene (reference sequence). CDR3 length equals 17 residues. The CDR3 loop is CASSLVYGLSGGYGYTF. Written as DNA, the CDR3 is TGTGCCAGCAGCTTAGTTTACGGACTTTCGGGTGGCTATGGCTACACCTTC.

This chain uses TRBV7-9 with TRBJ1-2; 10 nucleotides line up with TRBD1. Germline V gene sequence: CDR1 SEHNR, CDR2 FQNEAQ (reference sequence). V gave up 5 bases and J gave up 8 bases; unmatched junction bases: 17. The length of the CDR3 is 17 residues. The CDR3, as DNA: TGTGCCAGCAGCCGAGTAACCTCTGACAGGGGGCGGGGAGGCTACACCTTC. Protein: CASSRVTSDRGRGGYTF.

The chain employs TRBV4-1 and TRBJ2-7; unclear D gene. The V gene's germline CDR1 is MGHRA and CDR2 YSYEKL. Trimming took 0 bases from V and 2 from J, leaving 11 bases between them. This CDR3 is built from 15 residues. The CDR3 is CASSQDFASTYEQYF. The CDR3 DNA sequence: TGCGCCAGCAGCCAAGATTTCGCCAGTACCTACGAGCAGTACTTC.

As for this clone: Distinct nucleotide sequences in the sample also encode this CDR3. The chain joins TRBV7-9 to TRBJ1-2, with D possibly matching TRBD1 (5 bases). The CDR3 has 13 residues. V was trimmed by 0 bases and J by 4 bases, leaving 6 bases between them. Germline CDR1 is SEHNR and CDR2 is FQNEAQ (reference sequence). The CDR3 spells CASSLAGGYGYTF. CDR3 coding DNA: TGTGCCAGCAGCTTAGCCGGGGGCTATGGCTACACCTTC.

The V and J genes are TRBV6-5 and TRBJ1-1; maybe TRBD1 (5 bases). The V gene's germline CDR1 is MNHEY and CDR2 SVGAGI. The CDR3 runs to 14 residues. Trimming stripped 2 bases from V and 0 bases from J, with 7 bases between. The CDR3 here is CASSYQGLNTEAFF. The CDR3 nucleotides read TGTGCCAGCAGTTACCAGGGATTGAACACTGAAGCTTTCTTT.

The rearrangement uses TRBV12-5 and TRBJ1-1, with TRBD1 matching 7 bases. Germline CDR1 is LGHNT and CDR2 is FRNRAP. The CDR3 runs 15 residues. V was clipped by 1 base and J by 5 bases; unmatched bases: 7. CDR3 nucleotides: TGTGCTAGTGGTTTGGCTACGACAGGGAATACTGAAGCTTTCTTT. As protein: CASGLATTGNTEAFF. Full variable domain (rest looked up from reference TRBV12-5 and TRBJ1-1): DARVTQTPRHKVTEMGQEVTMRCQPILGHNTVFWYRQTMMQGLELLAYFRNRAPLDDSGMPKDRFSAEMPDATLATLKIQPSEPRDSAVYFCASGLATTGNTEAFFGQGTRLTVV.

The chain carries TRBV15 and TRBJ1-5, with 7 bases identical to TRBD1. Germline values: CDR1 LNHNV, CDR2 YYDKDF (reference sequence). The CDR3 has 18 residues. The J segment lost 4 bases and the V segment lost 3 bases, leaving 15 bases of the junction unmatched. DNA for the CDR3: TGTGCCACCAGCAGTGGCGGACAGGCCGGGTGGATAAATCAGCCCCAGCATTTT. This gives the protein CATSSGGQAGWINQPQHF.

The rearrangement uses TRBV5-8 and TRBJ2-7, with 7 bases fitting TRBD1. This CDR3 is 18 amino acids long. Germline trimming cut 4 bases from V and 4 bases from J; bases unmatched to any gene: 20. Per the germline V gene, CDR1 is SGHTS and CDR2 is YDEGEE. The CDR3 DNA reads TGTGCCAGCAGCCTCGACAGGGAAAGATTCCTAGCCGGTTACGAGCAGTACTTC. This encodes CASSLDRERFLAGYEQYF.

This clone has only one observation. In DNA form, the CDR3 reads TGTGCCAGCAGTAGATATCAGGAGAACACTGAAGCTTTCTTT. Translation: CASSRYQENTEAFF. The chain recombines TRBV6-1 with TRBJ1-1; unclear D gene. The germline V gene encodes CDR1 MNHNS and CDR2 SASEGT. The CDR3 has 14 residues. V was pared by 5 bases and J by 1 base, with 11 bases between.

The chain recombines TRBV5-4 with TRBJ1-2; 8 bases map to TRBD1. Trimming removed 4 bases from V and 10 bases from J; junction bases left unmatched: 12. The CDR3 has 14 residues. Germline assignment: CDR1 SGHNT and CDR2 YYREEE (reference sequence). In DNA, the CDR3 is TGTGCCAGCAGCCCAAGCTCGACAGGGGAGAACTACACCTTC. Protein: CASSPSSTGENYTF.

The chain combines TRBV5-5 with TRBJ1-1, with D hard to call. V dropped 0 bases and J dropped 0 bases, with 9 bases sitting between them. The CDR3 loop spans 15 amino acids. CDR1 and CDR2 (germline): SGHKS, YYEKEE (reference sequence). The CDR3 DNA is TGTGCCAGCAGCTTGGTGCTGGCCTTGAACACTGAAGCTTTCTTT. Amino acids: CASSLVLALNTEAFF.

This clone was recorded only once. This chain links TRBV5-1 with TRBJ2-1; no firm D call. The germline V gene encodes CDR1 SGHRS and CDR2 YFSETQ. There are 13 residues in the CDR3. The ends were cut back, 4 bases at V and 5 bases at J, with 10 bases in the middle. The CDR3 is CASSQDNDNEQFF. The CDR3 DNA follows: TGCGCCAGCAGCCAAGACAACGACAATGAGCAGTTCTTC.

V and J are TRBV27 and TRBJ2-7, with 10 bases lining up with TRBD1. In germline, CDR1 is MNHEY, CDR2 SMNVEV (reference sequence). V gave up 5 bases and J gave up 5 bases; unmatched junction bases: 3. This CDR3 comprises 13 residues. CDR3 sequence reads: CASSLGTGDEQYF. CDR3 bases: TGTGCCAGCAGTCTCGGGACAGGGGACGAGCAGTACTTC.

The chain has TRBV6-1 and TRBJ2-2; no reliable D call. The CDR3 length is 14 residues. Germline-derived CDR1 and CDR2 are MNHNS and SASEGT. V was shortened by 6 bases and J by 0 bases, with 8 bases between the two germline ends. The CDR3: CASRLNSNTGELFF. Written as DNA, the CDR3 is TGTGCCAGCAGGCTCAACTCGAACACCGGGGAGCTGTTTTTT.

The chain recombines TRBV4-1 with TRBJ2-2; D is perhaps TRBD2 (6 bases). In germline, CDR1 is MGHRA, CDR2 YSYEKL. With 0 bases removed from V and 4 bases from J, the gap between germline ends came to 15 bases. The CDR3 has 17 residues. The CDR3 loop reads CASSQEPGGASTGELFF. The CDR3 coding sequence is TGCGCCAGCAGCCAAGAACCCGGGGGAGCTAGCACCGGGGAGCTGTTTTTT.

The table lists this clone with a count of one. The chain links TRBV6-5 to TRBJ2-1; TRBD2 matches at 15 bases. The CDR3 consists of 16 residues. V shed 2 bases and J 8 bases; nucleotides not matched to a gene: 4. Germline V gene lookup returns CDR1 MNHEY and CDR2 SVGAGI. This chain's CDR3 is CASSYRTSGGADEQFF. Here the CDR3 DNA reads TGTGCCAGCAGTTACCGGACTAGCGGGGGGGCCGATGAGCAGTTCTTC.

The J gene is TRBJ2-7, the V gene TRBV7-9, with D tentatively TRBD1 (5 bases). Germline values: CDR1 SEHNR, CDR2 FQNEAQ (reference sequence). There are 12 residues in the CDR3. Trimming cost V 5 bases and J 4 bases, with 9 bases left between them. The CDR3 is CASSTDSYEQYF. In nucleotides, the CDR3 is TGTGCCAGCAGCACAGACAGTTACGAGCAGTACTTC.

The chain links TRBV5-8 to TRBJ1-1; maybe TRBD1 (5 bases). Trimming shortened V by 9 bases and J by 0 bases, and 21 bases separated the two germline ends. CDR1 and CDR2 from the germline V gene are SGHTS and YDEGEE. This CDR3 comprises 16 residues. The CDR3 DNA sequence: TGTGCCACCCCTTCGGTTCCAGGGAGGTTGAACACTGAAGCTTTCTTT. It encodes CATPSVPGRLNTEAFF.

This chain joins TRBV7-2 and TRBJ2-5; no definite D call. This CDR3 region has 12 residues. Trimming removed 8 bases at V and 2 bases at J, with 9 bases between. Germline V gives CDR1 SGHTA, CDR2 FQGNSA. The chain's CDR3 is CASEYLQETQYF. In DNA form, the CDR3 reads TGTGCCAGCGAGTACCTACAAGAGACCCAGTACTTC.

This clone was recorded once. This chain connects TRBV29-1 to TRBJ1-1, with 7 bases matching TRBD1. Germline CDR1 reads SQVTM; CDR2 reads ANQGSEA. The CDR3 sequence is 14 residues long. V lost 3 bases, J lost 2 bases, and 6 bases stayed unmatched. In DNA, the CDR3 is TGCAGCGTTGACCCCGGGACAGCAAACACTGAAGCTTTCTTT. Residues: CSVDPGTANTEAFF.

The V gene is TRBV4-3, the J gene TRBJ1-1; TRBD1 matches at 7 bases. The CDR3 sequence is 13 residues long. From germline, CDR1 is LGHNA and CDR2 YSLEER. Trimming took 4 bases from V and 1 from J; bases not matched to a gene: 0. The CDR3 sequence is CASSRQGNTEAFF. CDR3 in DNA: TGCGCCAGCAGCCGACAGGGGAACACTGAAGCTTTCTTT.

The chain has TRBV5-1 and TRBJ2-7, with 7 bases that match TRBD2. CDR1 and CDR2 from the germline V gene are SGHRS and YFSETQ. The J segment lost 4 bases and the V segment lost 0 bases, leaving 10 bases of the junction unmatched. The CDR3 is 16 amino acids. The DNA of the CDR3 is TGCGCCAGCAGCTTGGTGCGGGAGTGGGCCCCTTACGAGCAGTACTTC. Encoded protein: CASSLVREWAPYEQYF.

This clone showed up just once. The chain's CDR3 is CASSSITRWQGSYEQYF. CDR3 bases: TGTGCCAGCAGTTCCATCACCAGGTGGCAGGGATCCTACGAGCAGTACTTC. This sequence joins TRBV28 and TRBJ2-7; possibly TRBD1 for D (5 bases). The V end lost 4 bases, the J end lost 1 base, and 20 bases lay between the germline ends. Germline values: CDR1 MDHEN, CDR2 SYDVKM. This CDR3 comprises 17 residues.

V and J are TRBV11-2 and TRBJ2-7, with 10 bases lining up with TRBD2. V was clipped by 1 base and J by 5 bases; unmatched bases: 8. Germline V gene lookup returns CDR1 SGHAT and CDR2 FQNNGV. CDR3 length equals 16 residues. The CDR3 is CASSLAYSGRFNEQYF. For the CDR3, the DNA is TGTGCCAGCAGCTTAGCTTATAGCGGGAGGTTCAACGAGCAGTACTTC.

This clone was recorded once. The J gene is TRBJ2-3, the V gene TRBV6-1, with D unresolved. This CDR3 spans 13 amino acids. Trimming removed 2 bases at V and 1 base at J, with 4 bases between. The germline gives CDR1 MNHNS, CDR2 SASEGT. The CDR3 DNA sequence: TGTGCCAGCAGTGAAACTGGCACAGATACGCAGTATTTT. Protein product: CASSETGTDTQYF.

J is TRBJ2-2 and V is TRBV28, with D hard to call. The ends were cut back, 7 bases at V and 2 bases at J, with 5 bases in the middle. CDR1 MDHEN and CDR2 SYDVKM come from the germline V gene. The CDR3 loop spans 12 amino acids. CDR3 bases: TGTGCCAGCACCATTAACACCGGGGAGCTGTTTTTT. Protein sequence: CASTINTGELFF. Based on the CDR3 plus reference TRBV28 and TRBJ2-2, the full variable domain is DVKVTQSSRYLVKRTGEKVFLECVQDMDHENMFWYRQDPGLGLRLIYFSYDVKMKEKGDIPEGYSVSREKKERFSLILESASTNQTSMYLCASTINTGELFFGEGSRLTVL.